This TCR beta chain was recovered during a study of T cells in localized non-small cell lung cancer. The assay was immunoSEQ multiplex PCR, and TCRdb's table has in-frame clones only and misses some. The sample lists over 25,000 clones, approximately 90% seen once, with around 2.1% in the top ten. The CDR3 spans 14 residues. With 5 bases removed from V and 8 bases from J, the gap between germline ends came to 15 bases. Per germline, CDR1 SEHNR and CDR2 FQNEAQ (reference sequence). V gene TRBV7-9 combines with J gene TRBJ2-2; D is uncertain. This specimen was peripheral blood, taken before any cancer treatment. The origin of this receptor is a female donor older than 55 with stage I lung adenocarcinoma. The CDR3 protein is CASSPLASSGELFF. As DNA, the CDR3 is TGTGCCAGCAGCCCGCTGGCATCGTCGGGGGAGCTGTTTTTT.